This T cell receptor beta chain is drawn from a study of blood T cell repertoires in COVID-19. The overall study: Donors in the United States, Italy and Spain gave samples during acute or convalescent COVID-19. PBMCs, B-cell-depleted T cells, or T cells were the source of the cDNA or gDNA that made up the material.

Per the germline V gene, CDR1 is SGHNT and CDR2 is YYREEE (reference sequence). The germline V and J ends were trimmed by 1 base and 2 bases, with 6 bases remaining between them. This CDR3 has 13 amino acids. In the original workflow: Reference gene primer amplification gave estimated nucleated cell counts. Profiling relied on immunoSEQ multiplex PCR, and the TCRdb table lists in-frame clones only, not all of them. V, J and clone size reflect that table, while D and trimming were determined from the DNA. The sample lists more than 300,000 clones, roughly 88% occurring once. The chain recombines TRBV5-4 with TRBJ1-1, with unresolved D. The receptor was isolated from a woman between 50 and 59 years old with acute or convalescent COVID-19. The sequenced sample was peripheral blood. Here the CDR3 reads CASSLTANTEAFF. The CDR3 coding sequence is TGTGCCAGCAGCTTGACAGCAAACACTGAAGCTTTCTTT.